Sequencing of this T cell receptor (beta chain) was carried out in a study of glioma-infiltrating T cells after dendritic cell vaccination. Background on the study: Between about 2002 and 2013, patients got autologous tumor lysate-pulsed dendritic cell vaccines.

With V trimmed by 2 bases and J by 5 bases, 9 bases remained unmatched. The CDR3 totals 15 residues. Germline assignment: CDR1 SGHRS and CDR2 YFSETQ. Assay used: immunoSEQ multiplex PCR; TCRdb lists only in-frame clones, some missing. The sample includes about 100,000 clones, less than 90% of them seen just once. The time point was: after dendritic cell vaccination, including at tumor progression/relapse. The chain carries TRBV5-1 and TRBJ1-2, with 7 positions matching TRBD1. The specimen was blood, collected after dendritic cell vaccination. This clonotype was sampled from a human donor with glioblastoma. CDR3 in DNA: TGCGCCAGCAGCTTCACAGGGGCCGCGGATTATGGCTACACCTTC. Protein: CASSFTGAADYGYTF.